One and the same sample provided the 14 T cell receptor beta chains below, sequenced in a study of blood T cell repertoires in COVID-19. Assay: immunoSEQ multiplex PCR; the TCRdb copy retains only in-frame clones and omits some. The sample lists about 350,000 clones, roughly 87% occurring once. Sequenced: peripheral blood. The receptors shown here come from a woman aged 55-70 years with COVID-19, enrolled during active disease.

Concerning this clone itself: A much larger clone lies one base from this, so it may be a read error. In DNA, the CDR3 is TGTGCCAGCAGCCCAGGACAGGGGGCAGGTGAGCAGTTCTTC. Protein: CASSPGQGAGEQFF. V is TRBV7-2 and J is TRBJ2-1; 11 nucleotides match TRBD1. Germline-derived CDR1 and CDR2 are SGHTA and FQGNSA. V shed 5 bases and J 9 bases; nucleotides not matched to a gene: 6. This CDR3 is built from 14 residues.

The sample holds one count of this clone. The rearrangement uses TRBV6-5 and TRBJ1-1, with TRBD1 identical over 9 bases. The germline V gene encodes CDR1 MNHEY and CDR2 SVGAGI. The CDR3 length is 15 residues. With 6 bases clipped from V and 6 bases from J, the junction kept 11 bases outside the gene matches. The CDR3 region is CASRSGDRAVSEAFF. In DNA form, the CDR3 reads TGTGCCAGCAGGAGTGGGGACAGGGCGGTCTCTGAAGCTTTCTTT.

The rearrangement uses TRBV19 and TRBJ1-1; the match to TRBD1 covers 7 bases. After removal of 11 bases from V and 2 bases from J, the junction contained 14 bases not matched to a gene. CDR3 size: 15 residues. Germline V gene data show CDR1 as LNHDA and CDR2 as SQIVND (reference sequence). In nucleotides, the CDR3 is TGTGCCGCATCCGGGACAGCAAGTAGAAACACTGAAGCTTTCTTT. It translates to CAASGTASRNTEAFF.

The rearrangement uses TRBV12-3 or TRBV12-4 and TRBJ1-5; 8 bases align to TRBD1. The V and J ends lost 5 bases and 8 bases, in that order; junction bases with no gene match: 5. The CDR3 spans 13 residues. CDR3 bases: TGTGCCAGCAGTCGACAGGGGATGGAGCCCCAGCATTTT. This codes for CASSRQGMEPQHF.

The V and J genes are TRBV24-1 and TRBJ2-1; weak D call: TRBD2 (6 bases). Germline V lookup: CDR1 KGHDR, CDR2 SFDVKD. The length of the CDR3 is 15 residues. The ends were cut back, 6 bases at V and 1 base at J, with 12 bases in the middle. The CDR3 loop reads CATSPSEGSYNEQFF. The CDR3 region has the DNA TGTGCCACCAGTCCTTCGGAGGGGTCCTACAATGAGCAGTTCTTC.

The chain employs TRBV19 and TRBJ1-1; 7 bases match TRBD1. The CDR3 consists of 14 residues. Germline V CDR1 and CDR2: LNHDA, SQIVND (reference sequence). Trimming cost V 4 bases and J 1 base; bases outside gene matches: 3. The CDR3 sequence: CASSNRDRNTEAFF. CDR3 sequence (DNA): TGTGCCAGTAGTAACCGGGACAGGAACACTGAAGCTTTCTTT.

V gene TRBV12-3 or TRBV12-4 combines with J gene TRBJ1-1, with no clear D. This CDR3 is 12 amino acids long. Between the trimmed V and J ends, which lost 5 bases and 3 bases, there was a span of 7 bases. Here the CDR3 reads CASSGRDTEAFF. CDR3 nucleotide sequence: TGTGCCAGCAGTGGCCGGGACACTGAAGCTTTCTTT.

This chain connects TRBV4-1 to TRBJ2-7, with D possibly TRBD1 on 6 matching bases. The length of the CDR3 is 15 residues. V was trimmed by 4 bases and J by 2 bases, leaving 15 bases between them. Germline lookup yields CDR1 MGHRA and CDR2 YSYEKL. The DNA of the CDR3 is TGCGCCAGCAGCCCCCGACAGGTACTTCCCTACGAGCAGTACTTC. This translates into CASSPRQVLPYEQYF.

The CDR3 here is CASSFGTLVSYNEQFF. Written as DNA, the CDR3 is TGCGCCAGCAGCTTCGGTACCCTCGTCTCCTACAATGAGCAGTTCTTC. The V call is TRBV5-1, the J call TRBJ2-1; no clear D. CDR1 and CDR2 (germline): SGHRS, YFSETQ. This CDR3 is 16 amino acids long. The V end lost 2 bases, the J end lost 0 bases, and 12 bases lay between the germline ends.

The chain combines TRBV28 with TRBJ1-5; unclear D gene. CDR3 length: 17 amino acids. Germline V gene data show CDR1 as MDHEN and CDR2 as SYDVKM. The germline V and J ends were trimmed by 4 bases and 1 base, with 17 bases remaining between them. In DNA form, the CDR3 reads TGTGCCAGCAGTTCCGCAGGTGCGGGCTTCAGCAATCAGCCCCAGCATTTT. Translated: CASSSAGAGFSNQPQHF. The variable domain in full, completed from reference TRBV28 and TRBJ1-5, reads DVKVTQSSRYLVKRTGEKVFLECVQDMDHENMFWYRQDPGLGLRLIYFSYDVKMKEKGDIPEGYSVSREKKERFSLILESASTNQTSMYLCASSSAGAGFSNQPQHFGDGTRLSIL.

The rearrangement uses TRBV5-1 and TRBJ1-1, with no clear D. Looked up from germline, CDR1 is SGHRS and CDR2 is YFSETQ. V was pared by 6 bases and J by 0 bases, with 15 bases between. The CDR3 has 15 residues. The CDR3 loop is CASMSDGVMNTEAFF. The CDR3 DNA sequence: TGCGCCAGCATGTCTGACGGGGTCATGAACACTGAAGCTTTCTTT. Based on the CDR3 plus reference TRBV5-1 and TRBJ1-1, the full variable domain is KAGVTQTPRYLIKTRGQQVTLSCSPISGHRSVSWYQQTPGQGLQFLFEYFSETQRNKGNFPGRFSGRQFSNSRSEMNVSTLELGDSALYLCASMSDGVMNTEAFFGQGTRLTVV.

The CDR3 coding sequence is TGTGCCATCAGCGTTGGACTAGTCTCCTACGAGCAGTACTTC. Translated, it gives CAISVGLVSYEQYF. The chain couples TRBV10-3 to TRBJ2-7; 7 bases map to TRBD2. CDR3 size: 14 residues. Germline V gene sequence: CDR1 ENHRY, CDR2 SYGVKD. J gave up 0 bases and V 6 bases, and 5 bases lay outside the gene matches.

This rearrangement joins TRBV18 to TRBJ2-1; the match to TRBD2 covers 14 bases. Germline assignment: CDR1 KGHSH and CDR2 LQKENI. V gave up 4 bases and J gave up 3 bases; unmatched junction bases: 2. The CDR3 extends over 16 amino acids. CDR3 region: CASSLGLAGGYNEQFF. The CDR3 region has the DNA TGTGCCAGCTCACTCGGACTAGCGGGGGGCTACAATGAGCAGTTCTTC. The variable domain in full, with the rest retrieved from reference TRBV18 and TRBJ2-1, is NAGVMQNPRHLVRRRGQEARLRCSPMKGHSHVYWYRQLPEEGLKFMVYLQKENIIDESGMPKERFSAEFPKEGPSILRIQQVVRGDSAAYFCASSLGLAGGYNEQFFGPGTRLTVL.

The chain has TRBV2 and TRBJ1-5; D possibly corresponds to TRBD1 (6 bases). Germline V CDR1 and CDR2: SNHLY, FYNNEI. The CDR3 loop spans 14 amino acids. V was pared by 6 bases and J by 4 bases, with 13 bases between. CDR3 nucleotide sequence: TGTGCCAGCAGGATCCGACAGGCAAATCAGCCCCAGCATTTT. Protein: CASRIRQANQPQHF.